The clone carrying this T cell receptor beta chain showed up just once. This sample stems from a study of blood T cell repertoires in COVID-19. Per the study methods: Estimation of nucleated cell counts relied on the amplification of reference gene primers. Assay used: immunoSEQ multiplex PCR; TCRdb lists only in-frame clones, some missing. V and J calls and clone size follow that table, whereas D and trimming were derived from the DNA. The profile covers about 300,000 clones, with roughly 85% appearing a single time and over 1.5% taken by the ten largest. The TCR comes from a woman under 40 who had been exposed to COVID-19. Sequenced sample: PBMCs or T cells enriched from blood (not recorded which).

The CDR3 sequence: CASGQGNEKLFF. The DNA for the CDR3 is TGTGCCAGTGGACAGGGAAATGAAAAACTGTTTTTT. The chain joins TRBV7-2 to TRBJ1-4; 8 bases agree with TRBD1. CDR3 length: 12 residues. The V gene end was trimmed by 9 bases and the J gene end by 5 bases; junction bases not matched to a gene: 2. Germline CDR1 SGHTA, CDR2 FQGNSA.